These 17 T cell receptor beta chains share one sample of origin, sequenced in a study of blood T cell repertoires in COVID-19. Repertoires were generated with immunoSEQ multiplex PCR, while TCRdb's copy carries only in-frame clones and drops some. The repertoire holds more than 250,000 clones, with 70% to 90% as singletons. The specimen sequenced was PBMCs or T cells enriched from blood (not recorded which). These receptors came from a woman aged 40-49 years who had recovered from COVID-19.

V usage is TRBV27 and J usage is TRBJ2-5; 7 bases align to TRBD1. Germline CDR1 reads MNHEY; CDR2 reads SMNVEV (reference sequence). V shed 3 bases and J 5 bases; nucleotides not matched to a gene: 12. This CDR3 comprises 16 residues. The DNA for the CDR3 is TGTGCCAGCAGTTTCTGGACGGCTACCAGGGGGGAGACCCAGTACTTC. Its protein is CASSFWTATRGETQYF.

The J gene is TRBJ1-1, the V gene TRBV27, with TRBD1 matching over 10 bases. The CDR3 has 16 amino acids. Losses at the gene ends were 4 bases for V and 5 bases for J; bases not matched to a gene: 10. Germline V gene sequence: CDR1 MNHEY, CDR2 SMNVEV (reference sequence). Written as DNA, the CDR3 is TGTGCCAGCAGTTCCCCGGGACAGGGGTTTGGGACTGAAGCTTTCTTT. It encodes CASSSPGQGFGTEAFF.

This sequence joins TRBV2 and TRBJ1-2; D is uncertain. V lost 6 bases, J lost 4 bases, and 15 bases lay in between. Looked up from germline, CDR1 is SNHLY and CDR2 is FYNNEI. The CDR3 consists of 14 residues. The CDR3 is CASSTPPGGYGYTF. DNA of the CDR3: TGTGCCAGCAGCACTCCTCCCGGAGGCTATGGCTACACCTTC.

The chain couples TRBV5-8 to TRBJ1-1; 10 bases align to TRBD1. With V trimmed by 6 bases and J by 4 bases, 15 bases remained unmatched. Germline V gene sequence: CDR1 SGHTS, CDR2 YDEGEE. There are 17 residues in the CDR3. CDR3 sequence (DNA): TGTGCCAGCAACTCCGGGGGGACAGGGGTTAGTCGCACTGAAGCTTTCTTT. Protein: CASNSGGTGVSRTEAFF.

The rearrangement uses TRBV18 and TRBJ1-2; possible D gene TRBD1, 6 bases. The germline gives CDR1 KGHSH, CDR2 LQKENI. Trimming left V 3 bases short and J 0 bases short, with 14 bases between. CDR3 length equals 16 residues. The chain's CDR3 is CASSPYRETTNYGYTF. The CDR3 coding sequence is TGTGCCAGCTCACCTTACAGGGAAACTACTAACTATGGCTACACCTTC.

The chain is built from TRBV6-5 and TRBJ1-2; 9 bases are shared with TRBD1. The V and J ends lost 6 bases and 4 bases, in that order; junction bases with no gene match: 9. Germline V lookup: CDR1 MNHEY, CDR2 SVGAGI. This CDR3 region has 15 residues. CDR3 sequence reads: CASSKQGALRYGYTF. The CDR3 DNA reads TGTGCCAGCAGCAAACAGGGGGCGCTTCGCTATGGCTACACCTTC.

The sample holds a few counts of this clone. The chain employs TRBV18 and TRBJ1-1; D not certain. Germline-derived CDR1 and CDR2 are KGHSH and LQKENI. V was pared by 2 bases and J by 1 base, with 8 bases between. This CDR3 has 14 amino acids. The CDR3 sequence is CASSPGSRNTEAFF. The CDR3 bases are TGTGCCAGCTCACCAGGCTCCCGGAACACTGAAGCTTTCTTT.

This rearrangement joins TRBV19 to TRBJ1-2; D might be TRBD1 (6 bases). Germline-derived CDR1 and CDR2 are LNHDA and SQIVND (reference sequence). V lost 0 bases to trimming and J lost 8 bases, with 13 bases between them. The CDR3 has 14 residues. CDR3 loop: CASSIEGARAGYTF. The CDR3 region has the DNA TGTGCCAGTAGTATAGAGGGGGCGCGAGCCGGCTACACCTTC.

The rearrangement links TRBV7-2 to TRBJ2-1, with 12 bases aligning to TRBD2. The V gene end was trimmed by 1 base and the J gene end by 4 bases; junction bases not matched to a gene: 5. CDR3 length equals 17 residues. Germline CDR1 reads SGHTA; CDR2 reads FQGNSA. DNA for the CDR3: TGTGCCAGCAGCTTAGGGCTAGCGGGAGGGCCTTACAATGAGCAGTTCTTC. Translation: CASSLGLAGGPYNEQFF.

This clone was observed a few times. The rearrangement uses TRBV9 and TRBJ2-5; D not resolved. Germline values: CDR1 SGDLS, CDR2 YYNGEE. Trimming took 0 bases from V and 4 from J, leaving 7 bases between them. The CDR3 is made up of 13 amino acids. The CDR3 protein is CASSVATGETQYF. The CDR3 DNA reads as TGTGCCAGCAGCGTAGCTACGGGAGAGACCCAGTACTTC.

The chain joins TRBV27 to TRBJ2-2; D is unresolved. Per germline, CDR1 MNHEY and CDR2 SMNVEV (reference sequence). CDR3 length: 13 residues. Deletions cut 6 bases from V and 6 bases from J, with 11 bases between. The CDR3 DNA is TGTGCCAGCAGCCTAGATATACCCGGGGAGCTGTTTTTT. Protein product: CASSLDIPGELFF.

CDR3 region: CASSPVGGTGGYGYTF. CDR3 sequence (DNA): TGTGCCAGCAGCCCCGTGGGAGGGACAGGGGGCTATGGCTACACCTTC. This rearrangement joins TRBV7-2 to TRBJ1-2; 11 nucleotides match TRBD1. Trimming took 5 bases from V and 4 from J; bases not matched to a gene: 9. In germline, CDR1 is SGHTA, CDR2 FQGNSA. The CDR3 extends over 16 amino acids.

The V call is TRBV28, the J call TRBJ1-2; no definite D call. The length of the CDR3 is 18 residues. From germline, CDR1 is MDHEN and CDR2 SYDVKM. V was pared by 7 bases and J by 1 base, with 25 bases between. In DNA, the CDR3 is TGTGCCAGCACCTCACTAGTCCTCCAGGACTTGCATAACTATGGCTACACCTTC. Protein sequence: CASTSLVLQDLHNYGYTF.

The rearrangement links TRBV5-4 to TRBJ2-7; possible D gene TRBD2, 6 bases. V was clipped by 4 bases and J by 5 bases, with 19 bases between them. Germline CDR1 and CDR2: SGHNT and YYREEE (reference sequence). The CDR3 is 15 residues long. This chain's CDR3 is CASSPPAGRGNEQYF. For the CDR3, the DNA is TGTGCCAGCAGCCCACCCGCGGGGAGAGGCAACGAGCAGTACTTC.

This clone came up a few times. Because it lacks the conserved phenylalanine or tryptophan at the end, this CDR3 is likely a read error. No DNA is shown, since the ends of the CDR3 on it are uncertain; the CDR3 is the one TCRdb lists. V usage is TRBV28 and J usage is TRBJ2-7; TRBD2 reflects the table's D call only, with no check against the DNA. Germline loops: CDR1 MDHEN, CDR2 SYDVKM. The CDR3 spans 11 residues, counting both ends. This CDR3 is CASSRGLAITL.

The CDR3 region has the DNA TGTGCCAGCAGCACCAACTCTATTCTCAATGAGCAGTTCTTC. Protein sequence: CASSTNSILNEQFF. V usage is TRBV7-2 and J usage is TRBJ2-1, with D unresolved. This CDR3 is built from 14 residues. V was pared by 5 bases and J by 6 bases, with 14 bases between. The germline gives CDR1 SGHTA, CDR2 FQGNSA.

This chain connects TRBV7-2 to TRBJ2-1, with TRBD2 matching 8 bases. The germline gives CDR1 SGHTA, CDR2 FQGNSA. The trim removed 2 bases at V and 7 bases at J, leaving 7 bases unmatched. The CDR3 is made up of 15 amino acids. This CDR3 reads CASSLQAGDWNEQFF. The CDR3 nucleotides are TGTGCCAGCAGCTTACAAGCGGGAGATTGGAATGAGCAGTTCTTC.